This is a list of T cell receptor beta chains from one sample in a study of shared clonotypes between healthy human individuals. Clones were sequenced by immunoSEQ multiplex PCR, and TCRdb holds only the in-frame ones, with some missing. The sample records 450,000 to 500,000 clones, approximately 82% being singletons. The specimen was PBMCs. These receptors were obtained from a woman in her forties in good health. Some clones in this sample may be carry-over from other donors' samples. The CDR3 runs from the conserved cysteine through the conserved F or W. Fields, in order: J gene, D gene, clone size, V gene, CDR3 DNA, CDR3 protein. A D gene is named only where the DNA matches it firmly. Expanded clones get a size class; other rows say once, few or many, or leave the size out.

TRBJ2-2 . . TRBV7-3 TGTGCCAGCAGCTTGGGACCGGTGGGGGAGCTGTTTTTT CASSLGPVGELFF
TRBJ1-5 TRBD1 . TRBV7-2 TGTGCCAGCAGCAACTGGACAGGACAGCCCCAGCATTTT CASSNWTGQPQHF
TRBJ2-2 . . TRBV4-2 TGTGCCAGCAGCCAAGCGGAGGGGCACACCGGGGAGCTGTTTTTT CASSQAEGHTGELFF
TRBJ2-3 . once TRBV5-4 TGTGCCAGCAGCTTACGGGGCGTTACAGATACGCAGTATTTT CASSLRGVTDTQYF
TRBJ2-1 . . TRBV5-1 TGCGCCAGCAGCCTAGGGATGGAGAATGAGCAGTTCTTC CASSLGMENEQFF
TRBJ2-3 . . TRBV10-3 TGTGCCATCAGTGCAACGGGGGATACGCAGTATTTT CAISATGDTQYF
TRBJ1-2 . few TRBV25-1 TGTGCCAGCAGTGGGTCAGGGCACTATGGCTACACCTTC CASSGSGHYGYTF
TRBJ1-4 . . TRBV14 TGTGCCAGCAGCCAATACCGGGCTAATGAAAAACTGTTTTTT CASSQYRANEKLFF
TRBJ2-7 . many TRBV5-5 TGTGCCAGCAGCCCTCGAGGGGGGACGCCTTACGAGCAGTACTTC CASSPRGGTPYEQYF
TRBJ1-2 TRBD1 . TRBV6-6 TGTGCCAGCAGTTTACAGGGGGAGCACTATGGCTACACCTTC CASSLQGEHYGYTF
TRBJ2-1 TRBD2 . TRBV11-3 TGTGCCAGCAGCCCCGGCCTAGCGGGGGAAGGAGATGAGCAGTTCTTC CASSPGLAGEGDEQFF
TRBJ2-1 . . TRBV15 TGTGCCACCAGCAGAGTCGGTTTGAGCTCCTACAATGAGCAGTTCTTC CATSRVGLSSYNEQFF
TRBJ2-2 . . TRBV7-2 TGTGCCAGCAGCTTAGATCCCGGCCGGAGGGGCACCGGGGAGCTGTTTTTT CASSLDPGRRGTGELFF
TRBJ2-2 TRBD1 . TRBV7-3 TGTGCCAGCAGCCCCGACAGGGGTGCCGGGGAGCTGTTTTTT CASSPDRGAGELFF
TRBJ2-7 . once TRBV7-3 TGTGCCAGCAGCGTGGGGGACGCCAGTACCGGTTTTGAGCAGTACTTC CASSVGDASTGFEQYF
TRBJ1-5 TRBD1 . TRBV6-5 TGTGCCAGCAGTTACTCGGGGACAGGCATGCCCCAGCATTTT CASSYSGTGMPQHF
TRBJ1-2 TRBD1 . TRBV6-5 TGTGCCAGCAGTTACAGGGACAGGGGTAACTATGGCTACACCTTC CASSYRDRGNYGYTF
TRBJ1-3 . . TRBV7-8 TGTGCCAGCAGCTTAGGTTACGTCAGGGATATCTCTGGAAACACCATATATTTT CASSLGYVRDISGNTIYF
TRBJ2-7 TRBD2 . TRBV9 TGTGCCAGCAGCGTTCTTCCTAGCGGGAGTTACGAGCAGTACTTC CASSVLPSGSYEQYF
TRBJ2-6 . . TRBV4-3 TGCGCCAGCAGCCAAGACGCCCGCTCTGGGGCCAACGTCCTGACTTTC CASSQDARSGANVLTF
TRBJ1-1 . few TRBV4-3 TGCGCCAGCAGCCAAGTTGAAGGGGCGCGGAGTAACACTGAAGCTTTCTTT CASSQVEGARSNTEAFF
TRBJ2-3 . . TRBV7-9 TGTGCCAGCAGCTTAGTCTCGGGCTCGTACACAGATACGCAGTATTTT CASSLVSGSYTDTQYF
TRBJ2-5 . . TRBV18 TGTGCCAGCTCGCCACCGGGCCTCCAAGAGACCCAGTACTTC CASSPPGLQETQYF
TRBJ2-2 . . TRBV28 TGTGCCAGCAGTTTCGGCAGGGTTGCCGGGGAGCTGTTTTTT CASSFGRVAGELFF
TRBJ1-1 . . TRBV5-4 TGTGCCAGCAGCTTTGGTTTGACTGAAGCTTTCTTT CASSFGLTEAFF
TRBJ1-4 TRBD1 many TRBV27 TGTGCCAGCAGTCCGGGGACAGGGGCGGGTGAAAAACTGTTTTTT CASSPGTGAGEKLFF
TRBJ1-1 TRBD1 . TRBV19 TGTGCCAGTAGTCAGGGGGGCTGGATGAGCACTGAAGCTTTCTTT CASSQGGWMSTEAFF
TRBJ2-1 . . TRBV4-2 TGTGCCAGCAGCCAAGATTTAGTAGGGTTCAATGAGCAGTTCTTC CASSQDLVGFNEQFF
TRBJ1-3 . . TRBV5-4 TGTGCCAGCAGCTTGGACAGGAGCACCATATATTTT CASSLDRSTIYF
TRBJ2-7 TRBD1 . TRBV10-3 TGTGCCATCAATGACAGGGTCGAGAACGAGCAGTACTTC CAINDRVENEQYF
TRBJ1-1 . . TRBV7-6 TGTGCCAGCAGCTTAGCGCGGGGGTCCGGCACTGAAGCTTTCTTT CASSLARGSGTEAFF
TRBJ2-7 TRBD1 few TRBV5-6 TGTGCCAGCAGCCTAGGCGGCAGGGACAGGGGGGCCTCCTACGAGCAGTACTTC CASSLGGRDRGASYEQYF
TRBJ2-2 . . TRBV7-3 TGTGCCAGCAGTTCCCCCAAAATAAGGACCGGGGAGCTGTTTTTT CASSSPKIRTGELFF
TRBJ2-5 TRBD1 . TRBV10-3 TGTGCCATCAGCCCCCGGACAGGGGGGGAGACCCAGTACTTC CAISPRTGGETQYF
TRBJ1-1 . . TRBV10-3 TGTGCCATCAGTGATAGGGCAAGTGTGTTGAACACTGAAGCTTTCTTT CAISDRASVLNTEAFF
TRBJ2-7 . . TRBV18 TGTGCCAGCTCACCACCTGGAGCGGTTGAGCAGTACTTC CASSPPGAVEQYF
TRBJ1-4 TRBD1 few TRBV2 TGTGCCAGCAGTTGGACAGGGTTTAATGAAAAACTGTTTTTT CASSWTGFNEKLFF
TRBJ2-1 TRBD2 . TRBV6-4 TGTGCCAGCAGCCCGGGACTAGCGGTCAATGAGCAGTTCTTC CASSPGLAVNEQFF
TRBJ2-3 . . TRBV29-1 TGCAGCGTTGAAGGGGGTGCCACAGATACGCAGTATTTT CSVEGGATDTQYF
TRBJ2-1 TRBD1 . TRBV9 TGTGCCAGCAGCGTAGAGGGGTTGGGACAGGGGATAAGGCAGTTCTTC CASSVEGLGQGIRQFF
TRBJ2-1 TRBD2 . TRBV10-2 TGCGCCAGCAGTGAGAGAAGCCGTGGACTAGCGGGAGGCAATGAGCAGTTCTTC CASSERSRGLAGGNEQFF
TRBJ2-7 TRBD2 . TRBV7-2 TGTGCCAGCAGCTTAGGACTAGCGGGGATTACCTACGAGCAGTACTTC CASSLGLAGITYEQYF
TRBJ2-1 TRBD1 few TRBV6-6 TGTGCCAGCAGTTACGGGACAGGGGACAATGAGCAGTTCTTC CASSYGTGDNEQFF
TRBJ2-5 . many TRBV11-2 TGTGCCAGCAGCCCCACGGGACCTCAAGAGACCCAGTACTTC CASSPTGPQETQYF
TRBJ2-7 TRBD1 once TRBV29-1 TGCAGCGTTGGGGACAGGAGCTACTCCTACGAGCAGTACTTC CSVGDRSYSYEQYF
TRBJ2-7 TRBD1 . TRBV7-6 TGTGCCAGCAGCTCCCTCGGACAGGGTGGGTCCTACGAGCAGTACTTC CASSSLGQGGSYEQYF
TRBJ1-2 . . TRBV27 TGTGCCAGCAGTTTCAGGGGTGTATATGGCTACACCTTC CASSFRGVYGYTF
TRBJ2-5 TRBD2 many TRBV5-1 TGCGCCAGCAGGTGGAGCGGGAGGGCCGTGGAGACCCAGTACTTC CASRWSGRAVETQYF
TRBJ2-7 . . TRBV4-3 TGCGCCAGCAGCCAAGTCTGGGGGGCCTACGAGCAGTACTTC CASSQVWGAYEQYF
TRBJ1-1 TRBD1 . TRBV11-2 TGTGCCAGCAGCTTAGGAGGGACAGGGACCAATGAAGCTTTCTTT CASSLGGTGTNEAFF
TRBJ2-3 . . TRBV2 TGTGCCAGCAGGGCCCAGGGAGCGTGGGGCACCGCAGATACGCAGTATTTT CASRAQGAWGTADTQYF
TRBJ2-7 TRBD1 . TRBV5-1 TGCGCCAGCAGCGCCGGGACAGGGGCCTCCGAGCAGTACTTC CASSAGTGASEQYF
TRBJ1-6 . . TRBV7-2 TGTGCCAGCAGCTTAGCCTCGGGGTTCAATTCACCCCTCCACTTT CASSLASGFNSPLHF
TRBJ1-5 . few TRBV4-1 TGCGCCAGCAGCCAAGGTCAGCTGGGTAAGCCCCAGCATTTT CASSQGQLGKPQHF
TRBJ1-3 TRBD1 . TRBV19 TGTGCCAGTCGGGACAGTAGCTCTGGAAACACCATATATTTT CASRDSSSGNTIYF
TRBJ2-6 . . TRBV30 TGTGCCTTCGACAGAAGTGGCTCTGGGGCCAACGTCCTGACTTTC CAFDRSGSGANVLTF
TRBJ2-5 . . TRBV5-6 TGTGCCAGCAGCTTGGCGAGCGGAAGGGAGCAGTACTTC CASSLASGREQYF
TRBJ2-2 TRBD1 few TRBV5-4 TGTGCCAGCAGCGGACAGGGGGCTTGGACCGGGGAGCTGTTTTTT CASSGQGAWTGELFF
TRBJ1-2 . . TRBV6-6 TGTGCCAGCAGTTACGGCGGTGCAGCTAACTATGGCTACACCTTC CASSYGGAANYGYTF
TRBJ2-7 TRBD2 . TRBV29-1 TGCAGCGTTGCGGGACTAGCGGGCTACGAGCAGTACTTC CSVAGLAGYEQYF